This record looks at one T cell receptor beta chain sequence and its context. The data derive from a study of blood T cell repertoires in COVID-19. Study-wide context: Acute-phase and convalescent COVID-19 samples originated in the United States, Italy and Spain. Sources were T cells, B-cell-depleted T cells, or PBMCs; the material itself was cDNA or gDNA.

In the study's own analysis: How many nucleated cells were present was estimated from reference gene primer amplification. Method: immunoSEQ multiplex PCR; TCRdb's copy keeps in-frame clones and lacks some. For V, J and clone size, that table is used; D and trimming come from the DNA. The sample carries roughly 80,000 clones, nearly 90% recorded once. This receptor was taken from a woman older than 75 with acute or convalescent COVID-19. Sequencing was done on a sample of peripheral blood.

CDR3 loop: CASSVSSKNTEAFF. The CDR3, as DNA: TGTGCCAGCAGTGTTAGCAGTAAGAACACTGAAGCTTTCTTT. The J gene is TRBJ1-1, the V gene TRBV2; D unresolved. This CDR3 region has 14 residues. V gave up 4 bases and J gave up 1 base, with 10 bases separating them. The germline gives CDR1 SNHLY, CDR2 FYNNEI.